What follows is one T cell receptor beta chain and its context. Per the authors' pipeline: From reference gene primer amplification, estimates of nucleated cell counts were derived. Assay: immunoSEQ multiplex PCR; the TCRdb copy retains only in-frame clones and omits some. V and J calls and clone size come straight from that table; D and trimming were deduced from the DNA. The sample lists a few hundred thousand clones, roughly nine tenths occurring once. The data were taken from a study of blood T cell repertoires in COVID-19. About the research overall: COVID-19 samples from acute and convalescent phases originated in the United States, Italy and Spain. T cells, B-cell-depleted T cells, or PBMCs supplied cDNA or gDNA.

J was trimmed by 10 bases and V by 3 bases; bases with no gene match: 5. CDR3 length: 12 residues. Germline CDR1 and CDR2: KGHSH and LQKENI. The receptor was isolated from a man between 60 and 70 years old who had recovered from COVID-19. The sequenced material came from peripheral blood. This chain links TRBV18 with TRBJ2-7; 8 bases line up with TRBD2. CDR3 coding DNA: TGTGCCAGCTCACCCCCCGGGGGGGTTCAGTACTTC. It is translated as CASSPPGGVQYF.